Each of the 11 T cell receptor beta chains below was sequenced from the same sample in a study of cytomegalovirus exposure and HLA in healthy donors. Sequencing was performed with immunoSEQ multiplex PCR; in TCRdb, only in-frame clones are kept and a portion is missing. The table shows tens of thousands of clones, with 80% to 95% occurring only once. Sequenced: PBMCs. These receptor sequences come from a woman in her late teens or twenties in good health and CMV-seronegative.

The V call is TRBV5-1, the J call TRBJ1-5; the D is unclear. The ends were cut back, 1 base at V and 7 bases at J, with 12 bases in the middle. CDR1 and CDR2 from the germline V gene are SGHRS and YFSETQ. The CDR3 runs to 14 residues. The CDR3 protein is CASSLYAGIQPQHF. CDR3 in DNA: TGCGCCAGCAGCTTGTACGCGGGGATCCAGCCCCAGCATTTT.

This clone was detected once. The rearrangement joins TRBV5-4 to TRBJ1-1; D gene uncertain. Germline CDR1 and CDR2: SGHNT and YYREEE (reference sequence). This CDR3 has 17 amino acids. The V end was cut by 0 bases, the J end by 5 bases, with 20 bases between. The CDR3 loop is CASSLDSPSRLETEAFF. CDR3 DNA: TGTGCCAGCAGCTTGGATTCTCCTTCCCGACTCGAGACTGAAGCTTTCTTT.

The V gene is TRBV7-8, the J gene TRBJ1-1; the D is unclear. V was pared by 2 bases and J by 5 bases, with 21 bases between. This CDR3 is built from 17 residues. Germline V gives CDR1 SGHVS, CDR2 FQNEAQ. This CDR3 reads CASSLFQNVGLRTEAFF. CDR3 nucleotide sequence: TGTGCCAGCAGCTTATTCCAGAACGTGGGTTTGCGGACTGAAGCTTTCTTT.

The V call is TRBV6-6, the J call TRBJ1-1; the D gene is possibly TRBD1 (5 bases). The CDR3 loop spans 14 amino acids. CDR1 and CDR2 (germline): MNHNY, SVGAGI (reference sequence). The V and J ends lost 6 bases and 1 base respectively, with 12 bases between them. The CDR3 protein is CASRKGRGNTEAFF. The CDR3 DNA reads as TGTGCCAGCAGGAAAGGGAGGGGGAACACTGAAGCTTTCTTT.

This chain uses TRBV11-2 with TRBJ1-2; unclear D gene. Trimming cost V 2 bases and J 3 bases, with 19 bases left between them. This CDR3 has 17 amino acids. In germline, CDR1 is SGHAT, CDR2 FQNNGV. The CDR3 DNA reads TGTGCCAGCAGCTTATCTCTTCAGATAGACTTCCACTATGGCTACACCTTC. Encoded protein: CASSLSLQIDFHYGYTF.

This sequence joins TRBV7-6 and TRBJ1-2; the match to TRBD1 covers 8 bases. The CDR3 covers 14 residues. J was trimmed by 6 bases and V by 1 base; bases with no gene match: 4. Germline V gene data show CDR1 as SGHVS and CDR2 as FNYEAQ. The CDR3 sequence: CASSLGTGKHGYTF. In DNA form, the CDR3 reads TGTGCCAGCAGCTTAGGGACAGGGAAACATGGCTACACCTTC.

The CDR3 bases are TGTGCCAGCAGGCCACTAGCTCGCAGAACCTACGAGCAGTACGTC. Encoded protein: CASRPLARRTYEQYV. The V call is TRBV6-1, the J call TRBJ2-7; TRBD2 is a possible D gene (6 bases). V dropped 6 bases and J dropped 2 bases, with 17 bases sitting between them. CDR1 and CDR2 from the germline V gene are MNHNS and SASEGT. This CDR3 is 15 amino acids long.

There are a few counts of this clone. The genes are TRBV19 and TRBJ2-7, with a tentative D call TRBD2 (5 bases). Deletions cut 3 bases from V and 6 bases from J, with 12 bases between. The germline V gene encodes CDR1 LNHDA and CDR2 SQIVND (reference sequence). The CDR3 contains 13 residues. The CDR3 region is CASSIALAGEQYF. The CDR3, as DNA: TGTGCCAGTAGTATTGCCCTAGCTGGCGAGCAGTACTTC.

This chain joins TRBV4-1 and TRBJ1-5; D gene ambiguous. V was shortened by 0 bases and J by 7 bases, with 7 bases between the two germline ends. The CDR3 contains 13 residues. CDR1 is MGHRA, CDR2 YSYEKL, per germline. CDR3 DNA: TGCGCCAGCAGCCAAGAATCGGAGCAGCCCCAGCATTTT. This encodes CASSQESEQPQHF.

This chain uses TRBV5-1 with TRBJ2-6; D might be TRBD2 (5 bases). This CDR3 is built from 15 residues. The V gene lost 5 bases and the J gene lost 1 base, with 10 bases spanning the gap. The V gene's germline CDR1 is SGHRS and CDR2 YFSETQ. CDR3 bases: TGCGCCAGCAGGGCGGGCTTGTCTGGGGCCAACGTCCTGACTTTC. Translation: CASRAGLSGANVLTF.

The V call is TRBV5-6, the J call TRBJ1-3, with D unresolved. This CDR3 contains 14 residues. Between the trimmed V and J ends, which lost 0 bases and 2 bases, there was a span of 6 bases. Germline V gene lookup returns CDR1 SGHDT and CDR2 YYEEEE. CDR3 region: CASSLEATGNTIYF. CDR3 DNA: TGTGCCAGCAGCTTGGAAGCGACTGGAAACACCATATATTTT.